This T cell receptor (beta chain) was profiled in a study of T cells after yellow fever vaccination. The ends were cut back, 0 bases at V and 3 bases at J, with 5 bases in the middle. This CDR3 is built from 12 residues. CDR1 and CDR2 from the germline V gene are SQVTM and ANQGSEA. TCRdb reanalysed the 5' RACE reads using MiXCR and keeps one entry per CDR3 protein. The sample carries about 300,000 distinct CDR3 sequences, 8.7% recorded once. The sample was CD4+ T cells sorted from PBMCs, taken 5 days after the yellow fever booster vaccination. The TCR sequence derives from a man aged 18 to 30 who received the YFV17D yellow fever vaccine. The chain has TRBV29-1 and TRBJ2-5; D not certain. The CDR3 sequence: CSVEDSEETQYF. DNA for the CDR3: TGCAGCGTTGAAGACTCGGAAGAGACCCAGTACTTC.